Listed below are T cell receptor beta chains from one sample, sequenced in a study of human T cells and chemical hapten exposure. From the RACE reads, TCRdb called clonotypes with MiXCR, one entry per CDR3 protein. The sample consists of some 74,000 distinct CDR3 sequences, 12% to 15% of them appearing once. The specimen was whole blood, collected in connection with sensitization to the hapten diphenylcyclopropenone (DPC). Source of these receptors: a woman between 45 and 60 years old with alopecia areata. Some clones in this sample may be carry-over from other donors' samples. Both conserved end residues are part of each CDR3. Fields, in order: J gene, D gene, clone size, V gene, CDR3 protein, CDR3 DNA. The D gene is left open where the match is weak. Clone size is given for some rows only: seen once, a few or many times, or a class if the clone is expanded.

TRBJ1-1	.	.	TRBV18	CASSPRMNTEAFF	TGTGCCAGCTCACCGCGGATGAACACTGAAGCTTTCTTT
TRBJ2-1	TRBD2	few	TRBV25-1	CASSEYGSGRAEEQFF	TGTGCCAGCAGTGAATATGGAAGCGGGAGGGCCGAAGAGCAGTTCTTC
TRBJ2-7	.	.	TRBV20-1	CSARGPNPPYEQYF	TGCAGTGCTAGAGGGCCCAACCCCCCCTACGAGCAGTACTTC
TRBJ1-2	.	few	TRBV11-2	CASSSPGLQGSYGYTF	TGTGCCAGCAGCTCACCGGGCCTACAGGGCTCCTATGGCTACACCTTC
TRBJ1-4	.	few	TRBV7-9	CASSRGRNRDLGEKLFF	TGTGCCAGCAGCCGGGGCCGTAACAGGGACTTAGGAGAAAAACTGTTTTTT
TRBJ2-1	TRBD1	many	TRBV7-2	CASSLVGQGPSNEQFF	TGTGCCAGCAGCTTAGTGGGACAGGGACCCTCCAATGAGCAGTTCTTC
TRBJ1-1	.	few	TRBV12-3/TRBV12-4	CASSQQRNTEAFF	TGTGCCAGCAGTCAACAGAGGAACACTGAAGCTTTCTTT
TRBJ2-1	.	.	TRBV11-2	CASSRRTDRVYNEQFF	TGTGCCAGCAGCAGACGGACAGATCGAGTCTACAATGAGCAGTTCTTC
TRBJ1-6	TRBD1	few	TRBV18	CASSRDRENSPLHF	TGTGCCAGCTCCCGGGACAGGGAGAATTCACCCCTCCACTTT
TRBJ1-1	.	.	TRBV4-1	CASSQESGEAFF	TGCGCCAGCAGCCAAGAGTCGGGGGAAGCTTTCTTT
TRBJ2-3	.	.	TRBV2	CASSGQSYRGDTQYF	TGTGCCAGCAGTGGGCAGAGTTATAGAGGAGATACGCAGTATTTT
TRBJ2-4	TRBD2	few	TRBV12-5	CASGLSSTSGIAKNIQYF	TGTGCTAGTGGTTTGTCCTCTACTAGCGGCATAGCCAAAAACATTCAGTACTTC
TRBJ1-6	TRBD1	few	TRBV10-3	CAITGTGGSPLHF	TGTGCCATCACCGGGACAGGGGGATCACCCCTCCACTTT
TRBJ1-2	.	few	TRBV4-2	CASSQVSGFYGYTF	TGTGCCAGCAGCCAAGTTTCAGGATTCTATGGCTACACCTTC
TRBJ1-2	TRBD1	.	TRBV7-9	CASSLTTGFYGYTF	TGTGCCAGCAGCCTTACGACAGGGTTCTATGGCTACACCTTC